This TCR beta chain appears in the sequencing data of a study of T cell responses to AZD1222 COVID-19 vaccine. Whole-study results and caveats: Nearly half of unique spike-specific TCRs reportedly avoided B.1.351 and B.1.1.7 mutated regions. Seropositive at baseline were only a handful of AZD1222 recipients.

Concerning this clone: Its antigen remains unidentified.

Germline V gene data show CDR1 as LNHDA and CDR2 as SQIVND (reference sequence). With V trimmed by 5 bases and J by 3 bases, 5 bases remained unmatched. The CDR3 is 14 amino acids. The protocol was immunoSEQ multiplex PCR, while the TCRdb copy is restricted to in-frame clones and leaves out a portion. This sample yields 180,000 or so clones, of which approximately 89% are seen a single time; around 1.6% belongs to the top ten. Source: peripheral blood, taken 28 days after the second AZD1222 dose. The TCR was taken from an adult who received the AZD1222 COVID-19 vaccine. V is TRBV19 and J is TRBJ1-2; 8 bases align to TRBD1. The CDR3 spells CASSPLTGDYGYTF. The DNA for the CDR3 is TGTGCCAGTAGTCCCCTGACAGGGGACTATGGCTACACCTTC.